This TCR beta chain originates from a study of blood T cell repertoires in COVID-19. At the level of the study: Acute-phase and convalescent COVID-19 samples originated in the United States, Italy and Spain. PBMCs, B-cell-depleted T cells, or T cells were the source of the cDNA or gDNA that made up the material.

In the study's own analysis: Nucleated cell counts were estimated from reference gene primer amplification. The assay was immunoSEQ multiplex PCR, and TCRdb's table has in-frame clones only and misses some. The D gene and trimming were derived from the DNA, and the V and J assignments and clone size from that table. The sample records hundreds of thousands of clones, around 85% being singletons. Germline values: CDR1 SGHRS, CDR2 YFSETQ. The CDR3 has 13 amino acids. V lost 5 bases and J lost 1, with 10 bases in between. J is TRBJ2-7 and V is TRBV5-1, with unresolved D. Sequencing used peripheral blood. The receptor's source is a man aged 50 to 60 with active or convalescent COVID-19. CDR3: CASRNPQSYEQYF. The CDR3 nucleotides read TGCGCCAGCAGAAATCCACAGTCCTACGAGCAGTACTTC. The variable domain in full, completed from reference TRBV5-1 and TRBJ2-7, reads KAGVTQTPRYLIKTRGQQVTLSCSPISGHRSVSWYQQTPGQGLQFLFEYFSETQRNKGNFPGRFSGRQFSNSRSEMNVSTLELGDSALYLCASRNPQSYEQYFGPGTRLTVT.